The 21 T cell receptor beta chains listed next were all sequenced from one sample in a study of T cells after posttransplantation cyclophosphamide. Assay used: immunoSEQ multiplex PCR; TCRdb lists only in-frame clones, some missing. The profile covers about 5,400 clones, none occurring a single time. Cyclophosphamide on days +3 and +4 followed busulfan-fludarabine conditioning and a marrow graft. The source was PBMCs, collected around 350 days after allogeneic stem cell transplant with posttransplant cyclophosphamide. Receptor source: a male patient between 60 and 69 years old who received an allogeneic stem cell transplant from a related donor, was CMV-positive, and had acute GVHD only. Some of these T cells may belong to the graft donor.

This clone came up many times. The chain recombines TRBV2 with TRBJ1-5, with D maybe TRBD1 (5 bases). V shed 4 bases and J shed 2 bases, with 12 bases lying between them. The CDR3 runs 15 residues. CDR1 and CDR2 from the germline V gene are SNHLY and FYNNEI. The DNA for the CDR3 is TGTGCCAGCAGTGTACAGGAATTTGGCAATCAGCCCCAGCATTTT. This codes for CASSVQEFGNQPQHF.

This clone was detected only a few times. The chain couples TRBV9 to TRBJ2-1; D unclear. The CDR3 has 17 amino acids. CDR1 is SGDLS and CDR2 is YYNGEE in the germline V gene. V lost 0 bases and J lost 5, with 18 bases in between. The CDR3 DNA is TGTGCCAGCAGCGTAGGGCTGCCTGTTCCTCTCGACAATGAGCAGTTCTTC. Its translation is CASSVGLPVPLDNEQFF.

This clone was counted at least ten times. The rearrangement links TRBV5-1 to TRBJ2-4; no definite D call. Germline V lookup: CDR1 SGHRS, CDR2 YFSETQ. The CDR3 has 14 amino acids. Trimming removed 4 bases at V and 8 bases at J, with 16 bases between. The CDR3 here is CASSPQQGRDIQYF. Here the CDR3 DNA reads TGCGCCAGCAGCCCACAACAAGGTCGGGACATTCAGTACTTC.

Ten or more counts support this clone. The chain uses TRBV27 and TRBJ2-2, with unresolved D. V was trimmed by 4 bases and J by 0 bases, leaving 9 bases between them. Germline V lookup: CDR1 MNHEY, CDR2 SMNVEV (reference sequence). This CDR3 has 15 amino acids. The CDR3 DNA reads TGTGCCAGCAGTTCGTGGCAGGCGAACACCGGGGAGCTGTTTTTT. It codes for CASSSWQANTGELFF.

This clone was observed at least ten times. The V and J genes are TRBV6-5 and TRBJ2-5; 7 nucleotides line up with TRBD1. Germline trimming cut 2 bases from V and 4 bases from J; bases unmatched to any gene: 7. The germline V gene has CDR1 MNHEY and CDR2 SVGAGI. This CDR3 region has 15 residues. The CDR3, as DNA: TGTGCCAGCAGTTACACAGGGGTAGAGAGAGAGACCCAGTACTTC. It specifies CASSYTGVERETQYF.

This clone was found many times. The chain carries TRBV13 and TRBJ1-1; D perhaps matches TRBD1 (6 bases). The ends were cut back, 6 bases at V and 0 bases at J, with 8 bases in the middle. CDR1 PRHDT and CDR2 FYEKMQ come from the germline V gene (reference sequence). The CDR3 runs 13 residues. The CDR3 here is CASRDSLNTEAFF. In nucleotides, the CDR3 is TGTGCCAGCAGGGACAGTTTGAACACTGAAGCTTTCTTT.

The sample holds many counts of this clone. The chain's CDR3 is CASSPGGEQFF. CDR3 sequence (DNA): TGCGCCAGCAGCCCCGGGGGTGAGCAGTTCTTC. V gene TRBV5-1 combines with J gene TRBJ2-1, with TRBD2 as a possible D gene (6 bases). V shed 4 bases and J shed 9 bases, with 8 bases lying between them. CDR1 is SGHRS and CDR2 is YFSETQ in the germline V gene. The CDR3 length is 11 residues.

With respect to this clone: A far bigger clonotype differs at one base, so this is likely a read error. The chain links TRBV2 to TRBJ1-1; D remains ambiguous. V gave up 6 bases and J gave up 10 bases, with 15 bases separating them. The CDR3 length is 12 residues. Germline V gives CDR1 SNHLY, CDR2 FYNNEI. The CDR3 is CASREGGPGAFF. The CDR3 bases are TGTGCCAGCAGGGAGGGAGGCCCGGGAGCTTTCTTT.

The sample holds many counts of this clone. The CDR3 region has the DNA TGTGCCATCAGTGACCGAGTTAACTATGGCTACACCTTC. As protein: CAISDRVNYGYTF. The chain links TRBV10-3 to TRBJ1-2, with no clear D. V lost 3 bases and J 1 base, leaving 6 bases between the germline ends. CDR3 length: 13 amino acids. Germline V gene data show CDR1 as ENHRY and CDR2 as SYGVKD.

This clone was detected ten times or more. This chain joins TRBV7-2 and TRBJ1-3; 8 bases match TRBD1. V shed 6 bases, J shed 1 base, and the junction held 8 bases outside the gene matches. CDR1 is SGHTA and CDR2 is FQGNSA in the germline V gene. The CDR3 is 16 amino acids. The CDR3 DNA is TGTGCCAGCAGACCGCAGGGGGCACGGTCTGGAAACACCATATATTTT. It is translated as CASRPQGARSGNTIYF.

This clone was counted at least ten times. This chain joins TRBV10-1 and TRBJ2-5, with D tentatively TRBD2 (5 bases). The CDR3 length is 13 residues. Trimming shortened V by 5 bases and J by 5 bases, and 12 bases separated the two germline ends. Looked up from germline, CDR1 is WNHNN and CDR2 is SYGVQD (reference sequence). CDR3 sequence: CASSWATGETQYF. The CDR3 region has the DNA TGCGCCAGCAGTTGGGCCACGGGGGAGACCCAGTACTTC.

The chain recombines TRBV7-9 with TRBJ2-5; D gene uncertain. The DNA end is more similar to TRBJ2-7, so the J call may be wrong. The CDR3 has 14 residues. Germline CDR1 SEHNR, CDR2 FQNEAQ (reference sequence). CDR3 coding DNA: TGTGCCAGCAGCTTAGGGGCAGGCTCCTACGAGCAGTACTTC. Encoded protein: CASSLGAGSYEQYF.

This clone was detected ten times or more. The DNA for the CDR3 is TGTGCCAGCAGCGTATTCCCCGGGGACACCGGGGAGCTGTTTTTT. It is translated as CASSVFPGDTGELFF. The gene calls are TRBV9 and TRBJ2-2; maybe TRBD2 (5 bases). V was cut by 1 base and J by 3 bases, with 10 bases left in between. The CDR3 consists of 15 residues. Germline V lookup: CDR1 SGDLS, CDR2 YYNGEE.

This clone showed up many times. The chain links TRBV9 to TRBJ2-3, with 7 bases aligning to TRBD1. Germline lookup yields CDR1 SGDLS and CDR2 YYNGEE. The CDR3 contains 17 residues. The trim removed 1 base at V and 0 bases at J, leaving 8 bases unmatched. In DNA form, the CDR3 reads TGTGCCAGCAGCGTAAGGACAGGTCGATCTAGCACAGATACGCAGTATTTT. Translating it yields CASSVRTGRSSTDTQYF.

This clone has a count of ten or more. The chain couples TRBV6-5 to TRBJ2-3, with TRBD2 matching 8 bases. Trimming took 8 bases from V and 2 from J; bases not matched to a gene: 9. Looked up from germline, CDR1 is MNHEY and CDR2 is SVGAGI. The CDR3 contains 15 residues. The CDR3 region is CASGTAGAITDTQYF. As DNA, the CDR3 is TGTGCCAGCGGAACAGCGGGGGCCATCACAGATACGCAGTATTTT.

This clone was observed at least ten times. V usage is TRBV4-3 and J usage is TRBJ2-1, with 7 bases lining up with TRBD2. Losses at the gene ends were 1 base for V and 0 bases for J; bases not matched to a gene: 0. The CDR3 covers 15 residues. The germline gives CDR1 LGHNA, CDR2 YSLEER. CDR3 protein: CASSQAGGSYNEQFF. The DNA for the CDR3 is TGCGCCAGCAGCCAAGCGGGGGGCTCCTACAATGAGCAGTTCTTC.

This clone was seen ten or more times. The chain carries TRBV5-4 and TRBJ1-4; TRBD1 agrees at 7 bases. V lost 3 bases and J lost 4; bases outside the gene matches: 9. The CDR3 consists of 16 residues. The germline CDR1 and CDR2 sequences are SGHNT and YYREEE (reference sequence). CDR3 loop: CASSSGRRDSNEKLFF. CDR3 in DNA: TGTGCCAGCAGCTCCGGGCGGCGGGACAGTAATGAAAAACTGTTTTTT.

This clone appeared many times. The CDR3 nucleotides are TGTGCCAGCAGCTTGGCACGAGGGAGTACACCCCTCCACTTT. Translated: CASSLARGSTPLHF. V gene TRBV7-9 combines with J gene TRBJ1-6; the D is unclear. Germline V lookup: CDR1 SEHNR, CDR2 FQNEAQ (reference sequence). V lost 3 bases and J lost 11, with 14 bases in between. This CDR3 region has 14 residues.

By proportion, this clone is medium-sized. V is TRBV5-1 and J is TRBJ2-3; the match to TRBD2 covers 12 bases. Unmatched junction bases numbered 7, after V lost 6 bases and J lost 5 bases. The CDR3 consists of 15 residues. CDR1 and CDR2 from the germline V gene are SGHRS and YFSETQ. The CDR3 DNA reads TGCGCCAGCACCTGGACTAGCGGGGATGGAGATACGCAGTATTTT. Translated, it gives CASTWTSGDGDTQYF.

This clone has ten or more counts. The chain recombines TRBV6-5 with TRBJ2-5; TRBD2 aligns across 7 bases. The CDR3 runs 14 residues. The V segment lost 3 bases and the J segment 2 bases; nucleotides outside the gene matches: 3. CDR1 MNHEY and CDR2 SVGAGI come from the germline V gene. The CDR3 reads CASSYTSAQETQYF. CDR3 DNA: TGTGCCAGCAGTTATACTAGCGCACAAGAGACCCAGTACTTC.

This clone showed up many times. The chain is built from TRBV27 and TRBJ2-3; 11 bases match TRBD2. The CDR3 sequence is 17 residues long. The V gene's germline CDR1 is MNHEY and CDR2 SMNVEV (reference sequence). Losses at the gene ends were 6 bases for V and 1 base for J; bases not matched to a gene: 9. The CDR3 coding sequence is TGTGCCAGCAGGGGGTTAGCGGGAGGGCTGCGCACAGATACGCAGTATTTT. Translation: CASRGLAGGLRTDTQYF.